Each of the 8 T cell receptor beta chains below was sequenced from the same sample in a study of Ad26.COV2.S vaccination and SARS-CoV-2 variants. Clones were read by immunoSEQ multiplex PCR, and TCRdb kept only the in-frame ones, dropping some. Found here are almost 400,000 clones, around nine tenths of them singletons; the top ten hold approximately 1.9%. Treatment of the sample: around 19 received Ad26.COV2.S at low or high dose, single or two shots; 5 received placebo; per-sample allocation not given. Sampling happened 63 days after the first vaccine or placebo injection. The specimen was peripheral blood, collected in a trial of Ad26.COV2.S vaccine versus placebo. Every receptor here comes from a person between 18 and 59 years old who received the Ad26.COV2.S COVID-19 vaccine or a placebo.

The V and J genes are TRBV5-1 and TRBJ1-2; perhaps TRBD1 as D (5 bases). V shed 5 bases and J shed 8 bases, with 22 bases lying between them. In germline, CDR1 is SGHRS, CDR2 YFSETQ. CDR3 length: 15 residues. The CDR3 sequence: CASSLLAGTSTGYTF. The CDR3 DNA is TGCGCCAGCAGTCTCCTGGCAGGGACTTCGACCGGCTACACCTTC.

The chain has TRBV27 and TRBJ2-1; D is possibly TRBD2 (5 bases). The CDR3 is made up of 14 amino acids. Germline CDR1 is MNHEY and CDR2 is SMNVEV (reference sequence). With 6 bases removed from V and 4 bases from J, the gap between germline ends came to 13 bases. The CDR3 is CASRSIRGYNEQFF. The CDR3 region has the DNA TGTGCCAGCAGATCTATACGGGGTTACAATGAGCAGTTCTTC.

There are many counts of this clone. CDR3 coding DNA: TGTGCCAGCAGTTTAGCGTCGAGACTGAGCAATCAGCCCCAGCATTTT. It specifies CASSLASRLSNQPQHF. The V and J genes are TRBV28 and TRBJ1-5; D unresolved. The CDR3 is 16 residues long. V lost 2 bases, J lost 1 base, and 12 bases lay in between. Germline V lookup: CDR1 MDHEN, CDR2 SYDVKM.

This clone appeared a single time. This chain joins TRBV5-6 and TRBJ1-2, with D hard to call. The V gene lost 3 bases and the J gene lost 3 bases, with 15 bases spanning the gap. This CDR3 spans 15 amino acids. CDR1 is SGHDT, CDR2 YYEEEE, per germline. In DNA, the CDR3 is TGTGCCAGCAGCTCCCTGCGCCGGGGTCACTATGGCTACACCTTC. This codes for CASSSLRRGHYGYTF.

V and J are TRBV6-5 and TRBJ2-7; TRBD2 agrees at 12 bases. Trimming cost V 6 bases and J 2 bases; bases outside gene matches: 5. In germline, CDR1 is MNHEY, CDR2 SVGAGI. The CDR3 has 15 amino acids. CDR3 amino acids: CASSFRLAGAYEQYF. The CDR3 DNA reads as TGTGCCAGCAGCTTCAGACTAGCGGGAGCCTACGAGCAGTACTTC.

This chain joins TRBV5-1 and TRBJ1-2; possibly TRBD1 for D (6 bases). The CDR3 is made up of 15 amino acids. Germline V gene sequence: CDR1 SGHRS, CDR2 YFSETQ. V dropped 2 bases and J dropped 0 bases, with 11 bases sitting between them. As DNA, the CDR3 is TGCGCCAGCAGCTTTAGTGGGGGCGCTAACTATGGCTACACCTTC. It encodes CASSFSGGANYGYTF.

CDR3 sequence reads: CASSSPEKLFF. Written as DNA, the CDR3 is TGTGCCAGCAGTTCCCCCGAAAAACTGTTTTTT. The chain uses TRBV28 and TRBJ1-4, with no clear D. V was trimmed by 4 bases and J by 8 bases, leaving 5 bases between them. The germline CDR1 and CDR2 sequences are MDHEN and SYDVKM. The CDR3 loop spans 11 amino acids.

In the case of this clone: Without the conserved terminal phenylalanine or tryptophan, this CDR3 likely stems from a read error. The DNA is left out, because the CDR3 cannot be placed on it with certainty; the CDR3 is given as TCRdb lists it. The chain employs TRBV7-9 and TRBJ2-7; the table's D call TRBD2 went unverified against the DNA. Including both end residues, the CDR3 is 15 amino acids long. The germline gives CDR1 SEHNR, CDR2 FQNEAQ (reference sequence). Here the CDR3 reads CASSFNRRGTVMAVG.